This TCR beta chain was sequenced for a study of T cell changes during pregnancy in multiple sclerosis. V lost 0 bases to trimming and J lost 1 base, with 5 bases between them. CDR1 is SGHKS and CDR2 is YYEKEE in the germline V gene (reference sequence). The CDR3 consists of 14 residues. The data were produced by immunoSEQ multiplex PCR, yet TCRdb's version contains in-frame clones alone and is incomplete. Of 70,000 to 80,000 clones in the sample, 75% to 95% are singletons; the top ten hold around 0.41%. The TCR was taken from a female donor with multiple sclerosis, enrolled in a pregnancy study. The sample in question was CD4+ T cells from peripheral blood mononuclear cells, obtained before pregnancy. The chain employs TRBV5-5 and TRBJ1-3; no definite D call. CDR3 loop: CASSLGPSGNTIYF. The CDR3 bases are TGTGCCAGCAGCTTGGGTCCATCTGGAAACACCATATATTTT.